A selection of T cell receptor beta chains follows, all from one sample in a study of cytomegalovirus exposure and HLA in healthy donors. Libraries were prepared by immunoSEQ multiplex PCR; TCRdb keeps only in-frame clonotypes and omits some of them. The table lists 150,000 to 200,000 clones, around 85% of them singletons, with roughly 15% in the top ten. The sequenced sample was PBMCs. All receptors derive from a man between 18 and 29 years old in good health and CMV-seropositive. Each CDR3 is given with its conserved first and last residue. The D gene is left open where the match is weak. Some rows mark clone size as missing; the rest say once, few, many or name a class of expanded clone.

-,-,TRBV6-1,TRBJ2-7,TGTGCCAGCACTTACAGGGACCGCTACGAGCAGTACTTC,CASTYRDRYEQYF
-,-,TRBV2,TRBJ1-2,TGTGCCAGCAGCAGAAATGGCTACACCTTC,CASSRNGYTF
-,-,TRBV6-5,TRBJ2-3,TGTGCCAGCAGGAAAGCAGCGACAGATACGCAGTATTTT,CASRKAATDTQYF
TRBD1,-,TRBV14,TRBJ2-5,TGTGCCAGCAGCCAAGTTCGCCGGACAGGGGGTGTGGAGACCCAGTACTTC,CASSQVRRTGGVETQYF
-,-,TRBV2,TRBJ2-2,TGTGCCAGCAGTGAAGTATTCACCGGGGAGCTGTTTTTT,CASSEVFTGELFF
TRBD1,-,TRBV29-1,TRBJ1-6,TGCAGCTCCAGAGGACAGGGGGATTCACCCCTCCACTTT,CSSRGQGDSPLHF
-,-,TRBV5-1,TRBJ2-1,TGCGCCAGCAGCTTGGATGGGGAGGTCTACAATGAGCAGTTCTTC,CASSLDGEVYNEQFF
TRBD2,-,TRBV14,TRBJ2-2,TGTGCCCTTGGCTTTGTTGGCGGGAGGGCCGACACCGGGGAGCTGTTTTTT,CALGFVGGRADTGELFF
-,-,TRBV13,TRBJ2-1,TGTGCCAGCAGCCTACGGGAGTCCTACAATGAGCAGTTCTTC,CASSLRESYNEQFF
-,-,TRBV9,TRBJ1-3,TGTGCCAGCAGCCCCCCCGGGGGGCGCGGGGAGAACACCATATATTTT,CASSPPGGRGENTIYF
-,-,TRBV28,TRBJ1-1,TGTGCCAGCAGTTATTTTAGTGGCGGCCCGAACACTGAAGCTTTCTTT,CASSYFSGGPNTEAFF
-,-,TRBV9,TRBJ2-1,TGTGCCAGCAGCCAGGAGGCGGGATTCTACAATGAGCAGTTCTTC,CASSQEAGFYNEQFF
-,few,TRBV5-1,TRBJ2-4,TGCGCCAGCAGCTTGTGGGACCTGGGGGGGCCGGGGAACATTCAGTACTTC,CASSLWDLGGPGNIQYF
TRBD1,-,TRBV6-4,TRBJ2-3,TGTGCCAGCAGTCAAGACAGGGCATCGGATACGCAGTATTTT,CASSQDRASDTQYF
TRBD1,-,TRBV15,TRBJ1-2,TGTGCCACCAGCAGAGGGGACAGGGGGATCTATGGCTACACCTTC,CATSRGDRGIYGYTF
TRBD1,-,TRBV5-5,TRBJ2-7,TGTGCCAGCAGCCTAGGGGACAGATCCTACGAGCAGTACTTC,CASSLGDRSYEQYF